This T cell receptor (beta chain) stems from a study of blood T cell repertoires in COVID-19. Using immunoSEQ multiplex PCR, the repertoire was profiled, and TCRdb retains in-frame clones only, with some absent. This table has 200,000 to 250,000 clones, about 80% appearing once. This TCR derives from a woman in her thirties or forties who had been exposed to COVID-19. Sequenced material: PBMCs or T cells enriched from blood (not recorded which).

The CDR3 nucleotides read TGCGCCAGCAGCCCCAGTCCGGGAGACACAGATACGCAGTATTTT. This codes for CASSPSPGDTDTQYF. The rearrangement joins TRBV5-1 to TRBJ2-3, with a tentative D call TRBD2 (6 bases). Germline assignment: CDR1 SGHRS and CDR2 YFSETQ. The CDR3 length is 15 residues. V lost 4 bases and J lost 2, with 14 bases in between.